The T cell receptor (beta chain) described here comes from a study of blood T cell repertoires in COVID-19. Across the whole study: Acute and convalescent COVID-19 specimens originated in the United States, Italy and Spain. Nucleic acid was either cDNA or gDNA, and it came from T cells, B-cell-depleted T cells, or PBMCs.

Remarks on this clone: At one end, the junction sequence differs from germline, possibly due to a read error.

Methods used by the authors: The assay estimated nucleated cells by amplifying reference gene primers. Profiling relied on immunoSEQ multiplex PCR, and the TCRdb table lists in-frame clones only, not all of them. The DNA gave D and trimming, while V, J and clone size come from that table. The sample lists around 140,000 clones, about 86% seen once, with about 9.4% in the top ten. The germline gives CDR1 GTSNPN, CDR2 SVGIG (reference sequence). The CDR3 is 16 amino acids. The genes are TRBV30 and TRBJ1-2; D is perhaps TRBD1 (5 bases). The source is a woman aged 45 to 65 with active or convalescent COVID-19. Sample: peripheral blood. DNA for the CDR3: TGCTCGGAGGGGAAACCCTACATGTCGGGCGACTATGGCTACACCTTC. Translated, it gives CSEGKPYMSGDYGYTF.